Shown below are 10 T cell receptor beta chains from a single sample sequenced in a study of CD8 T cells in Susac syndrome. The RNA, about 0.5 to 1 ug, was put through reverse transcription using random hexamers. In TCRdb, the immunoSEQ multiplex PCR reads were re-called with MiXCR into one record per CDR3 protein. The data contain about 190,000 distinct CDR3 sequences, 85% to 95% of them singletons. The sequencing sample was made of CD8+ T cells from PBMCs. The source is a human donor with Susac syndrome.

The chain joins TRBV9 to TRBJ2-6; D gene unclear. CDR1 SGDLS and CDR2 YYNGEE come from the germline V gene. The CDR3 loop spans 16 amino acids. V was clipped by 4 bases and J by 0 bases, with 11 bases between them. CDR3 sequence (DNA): TGTGCCAGCAGCTTAGCCATCGTCTCTGGGGCCAACGTCCTGACTTTC. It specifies CASSLAIVSGANVLTF.

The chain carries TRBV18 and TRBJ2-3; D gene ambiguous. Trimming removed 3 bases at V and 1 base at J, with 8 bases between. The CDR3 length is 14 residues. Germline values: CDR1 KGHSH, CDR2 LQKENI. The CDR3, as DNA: TGTGCCAGCTCACCTCCGACACGCACAGATACGCAGTATTTT. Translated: CASSPPTRTDTQYF.

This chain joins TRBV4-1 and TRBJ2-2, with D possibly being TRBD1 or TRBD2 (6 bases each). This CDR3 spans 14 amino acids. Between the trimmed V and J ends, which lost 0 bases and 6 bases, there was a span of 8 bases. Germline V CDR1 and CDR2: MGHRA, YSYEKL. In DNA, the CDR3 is TGCGCCAGCAGCCAAGAGGGGGGCTCCGGGGAGCTGTTTTTT. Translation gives CASSQEGGSGELFF.

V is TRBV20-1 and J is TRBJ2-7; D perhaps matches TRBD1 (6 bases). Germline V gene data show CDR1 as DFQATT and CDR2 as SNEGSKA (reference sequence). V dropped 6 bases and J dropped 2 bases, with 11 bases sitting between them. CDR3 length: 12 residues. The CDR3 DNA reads TGCAGTGCCAGGACAGCAACCTACGAGCAGTACTTC. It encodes CSARTATYEQYF.

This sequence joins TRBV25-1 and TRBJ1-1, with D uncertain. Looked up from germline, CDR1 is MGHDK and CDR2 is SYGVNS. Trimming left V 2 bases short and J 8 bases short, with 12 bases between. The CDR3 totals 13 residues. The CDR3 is CASSETQRREAFF. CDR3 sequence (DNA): TGTGCCAGCAGTGAAACACAGCGTAGGGAAGCTTTCTTT.

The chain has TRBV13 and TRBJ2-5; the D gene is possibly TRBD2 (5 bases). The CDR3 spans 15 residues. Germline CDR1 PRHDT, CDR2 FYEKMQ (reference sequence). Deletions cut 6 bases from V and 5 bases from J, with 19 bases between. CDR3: CASSFGSHPAETQYF. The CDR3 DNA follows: TGTGCCAGCAGTTTTGGGAGTCACCCAGCGGAGACCCAGTACTTC. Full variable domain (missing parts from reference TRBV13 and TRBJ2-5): AAGVIQSPRHLIKEKRETATLKCYPIPRHDTVYWYQQGPGQDPQFLISFYEKMQSDKGSIPDRFSAQQFSDYHSELNMSSLELGDSALYFCASSFGSHPAETQYFGPGTRLLVL.

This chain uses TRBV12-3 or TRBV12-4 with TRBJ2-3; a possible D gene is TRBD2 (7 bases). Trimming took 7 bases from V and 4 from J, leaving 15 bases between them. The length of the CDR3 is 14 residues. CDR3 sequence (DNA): TGTGCCAGCACCACAGGGCGGGGGCCAGATACGCAGTATTTT. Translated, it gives CASTTGRGPDTQYF.

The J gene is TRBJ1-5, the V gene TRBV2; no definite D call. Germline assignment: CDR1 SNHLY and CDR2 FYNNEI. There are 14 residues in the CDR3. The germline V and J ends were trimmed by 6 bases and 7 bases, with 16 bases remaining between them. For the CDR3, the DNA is TGTGCCAGCAGGCGAACCCTTCGCGTACAGCCCCAGCATTTT. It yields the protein CASRRTLRVQPQHF. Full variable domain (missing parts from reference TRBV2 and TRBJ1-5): EPEVTQTPSHQVTQMGQEVILRCVPISNHLYFYWYRQILGQKVEFLVSFYNNEISEKSEIFDDQFSVERPDGSNFTLKIRSTKLEDSAMYFCASRRTLRVQPQHFGDGTRLSIL.

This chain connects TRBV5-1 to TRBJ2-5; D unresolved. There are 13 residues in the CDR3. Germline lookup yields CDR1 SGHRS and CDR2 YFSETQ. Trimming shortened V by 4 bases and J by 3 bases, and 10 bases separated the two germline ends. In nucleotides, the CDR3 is TGCGCCAGCAGCGACGACCTGGAAGAGACCCAGTACTTC. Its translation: CASSDDLEETQYF.

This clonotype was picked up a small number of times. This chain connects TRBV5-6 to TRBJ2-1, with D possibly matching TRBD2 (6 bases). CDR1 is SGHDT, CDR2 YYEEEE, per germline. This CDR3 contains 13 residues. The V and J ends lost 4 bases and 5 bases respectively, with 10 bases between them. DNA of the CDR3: TGTGCCAGCAGCCCGGGACTCAACAATGAGCAGTTCTTC. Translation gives CASSPGLNNEQFF.